This T cell receptor beta chain was captured in a study of T cells in Graves' hyperthyroidism and ophthalmopathy. Using RNA transcripts as the source, TCR beta CDR3 regions were amplified. The HTBI primer set served for first-round RT-PCR of the TCR CDR3. TCRdb re-analysed the multiplex PCR reads in MiXCR, keeping a single row per CDR3 protein. The sample yields around 300,000 distinct CDR3 sequences, roughly an eighth seen once. This CDR3 comprises 14 residues. V was clipped by 6 bases and J by 6 bases; unmatched bases: 7. The sample was blood. This clonotype was sampled from a middle-aged woman with Graves' hyperthyroidism. This chain joins TRBV12-3 or TRBV12-4 and TRBJ1-2; 10 bases match TRBD1. In DNA form, the CDR3 reads TGTGCCAGCAGACTACTGACAGGGGGCAATGGCTACACCTTC. Translation: CASRLLTGGNGYTF.